Each of the 24 T cell receptor beta chains below was sequenced from the same sample in a study of blood T cells in healthy people across ages. For the second PCR, which ran for about 7 to 11 cycles, a sample-barcoded 5' primer and a J-beta primer mix were used. Using its own MiXCR run on the 5' RACE reads, TCRdb lists one record per CDR3 protein. The sample includes about a million distinct CDR3 sequences, around 54% seen only once; the top ten take over 20%. Specimen: blood. These TCRs come from an older woman in good health.

J is TRBJ2-3 and V is TRBV15, with TRBD2 as a possible D gene (5 bases). This CDR3 has 14 amino acids. CDR1 and CDR2 (germline): LNHNV, YYDKDF (reference sequence). The V end lost 2 bases, the J end lost 5 bases, and 11 bases lay between the germline ends. The CDR3 spells CATSRTLGRDTQYF. The CDR3 bases are TGTGCCACCAGCAGAACTCTTGGGAGAGATACGCAGTATTTT.

V is TRBV14 and J is TRBJ2-1; D gene ambiguous. The closer fit of TRBJ2-7 to the DNA end suggests the J call may be wrong. The CDR3 runs to 15 residues. Germline values: CDR1 SGHDN, CDR2 FVKESK. CDR3 bases: TGTGCCAGCAGCCGGGTGCAGAGCTCCTACAATGAGCAGTACTTC. Translating gives CASSRVQSSYNEQYF.

V is TRBV10-3 and J is TRBJ2-3, with 7 bases fitting TRBD2. Germline lookup yields CDR1 ENHRY and CDR2 SYGVKD. After removal of 7 bases from V and 1 base from J, the junction contained 5 bases not matched to a gene. The CDR3 covers 14 residues. The CDR3 loop is CAITGGSGTDTQYF. The CDR3 nucleotides read TGTGCCATCACTGGCGGGAGTGGCACAGATACGCAGTATTTT.

This clonotype was picked up many times. The rearrangement uses TRBV4-3 and TRBJ2-7; TRBD2 might be the D (5 bases). The CDR3 runs 11 residues. With 4 bases removed from V and 5 bases from J, the gap between germline ends came to 6 bases. The germline gives CDR1 LGHNA, CDR2 YSLEER. In nucleotides, the CDR3 is TGCGCCAGCAGCCTCGGGGACGAGCAGTACTTC. Amino acid sequence: CASSLGDEQYF.

This clonotype was detected only a few times. The chain joins TRBV2 to TRBJ1-4, with D possibly being TRBD1 (5 bases). In germline, CDR1 is SNHLY, CDR2 FYNNEI. Trimming cost V 8 bases and J 8 bases, with 21 bases left between them. The CDR3 contains 15 residues. The DNA of the CDR3 is TGTGCCAGCGGCAAAGGAGGCAGGGTCGGAGAAAAACTGTTTTTT. The encoded protein is CASGKGGRVGEKLFF.

The chain joins TRBV20-1 to TRBJ1-5, with 7 bases identical to TRBD1. Germline V gene data show CDR1 as DFQATT and CDR2 as SNEGSKA (reference sequence). With V trimmed by 4 bases and J by 7 bases, 28 bases remained unmatched. The CDR3 is made up of 20 amino acids. The CDR3 region is CSATRPKGGPAGGHRQPQHF. The CDR3 DNA sequence: TGCAGTGCTACTAGACCCAAGGGAGGTCCGGCAGGGGGACATAGGCAGCCCCAGCATTTT.

The chain joins TRBV25-1 to TRBJ1-1; D not certain. The CDR3 totals 14 residues. Trimming pared 2 bases from V and 5 bases from J, leaving 12 bases between. CDR1 is MGHDK, CDR2 SYGVNS, per germline. CDR3 DNA: TGTGCCAGCAGTGAAGGTGGTAGCTTGACTGAAGCTTTCTTT. This codes for CASSEGGSLTEAFF.

This clonotype was counted a few times. The genes are TRBV7-2 and TRBJ2-4; the match to TRBD1 covers 7 bases. Matching the DNA end better, TRBJ2-7 makes the J call doubtful. CDR1 SGHTA and CDR2 FQGNSA come from the germline V gene. The length of the CDR3 is 16 residues. CDR3 protein: CASSRNRGIDISEQYF. For the CDR3, the DNA is TGTGCCAGCAGCCGTAACAGGGGAATAGACATATCCGAGCAGTACTTC.

The chain employs TRBV7-9 and TRBJ2-4; TRBD1 matches at 8 bases. After removal of 7 bases from V and 13 bases from J, the junction contained 18 bases not matched to a gene. Germline V gene lookup returns CDR1 SEHNR and CDR2 FQNEAQ (reference sequence). The CDR3 covers 15 residues. The CDR3 loop is CASNSKGTGTYKQYF. CDR3 DNA: TGTGCCAGCAACTCCAAGGGGACAGGAACCTACAAGCAGTACTTC.

In this sample, this clonotype turned up a few times. The chain recombines TRBV27 with TRBJ2-7; no definite D call. Germline V CDR1 and CDR2: MNHEY, SMNVEV (reference sequence). The germline V and J ends were trimmed by 6 bases and 1 base, with 10 bases remaining between them. This CDR3 has 13 amino acids. CDR3 loop: CASREGFSYEQYF. DNA for the CDR3: TGTGCCAGCAGGGAAGGTTTTTCCTACGAGCAGTACTTC.

The chain links TRBV20-1 to TRBJ2-7; 10 bases are a match to TRBD2. V was clipped by 0 bases and J by 6 bases; unmatched bases: 8. Looked up from germline, CDR1 is DFQATT and CDR2 is SNEGSKA (reference sequence). The CDR3 has 15 residues. The CDR3 reads CSARDTAGGTGEQYF. In DNA, the CDR3 is TGCAGTGCTAGAGACACAGCGGGAGGGACCGGCGAGCAGTACTTC.

The chain uses TRBV4-3 and TRBJ1-2; D call uncertain. Trimming stripped 0 bases from V and 8 bases from J, with 10 bases between. From germline, CDR1 is LGHNA and CDR2 YSLEER. CDR3 length equals 13 residues. CDR3 bases: TGCGCCAGCAGCCAAGATTTGGTAACCGGCTACACCTTC. Protein sequence: CASSQDLVTGYTF.

This clonotype has only a few counts. The chain combines TRBV20-1 with TRBJ1-2; D is undetermined. The V and J ends lost 6 bases and 5 bases respectively, with 13 bases between them. The CDR3 contains 12 residues. The germline V gene encodes CDR1 DFQATT and CDR2 SNEGSKA (reference sequence). The CDR3 spells CSASRRYYGYTF. DNA of the CDR3: TGCAGTGCCTCTAGGCGTTATTATGGCTACACCTTC.

The chain joins TRBV4-1 to TRBJ2-7; 11 bases match TRBD2. CDR1 MGHRA and CDR2 YSYEKL come from the germline V gene. CDR3 length: 16 residues. Trimming cost V 3 bases and J 3 bases; bases outside gene matches: 7. Here the CDR3 DNA reads TGCGCCAGCAGCCATGGCAAACTAGCGGGAGTCTACGAGCAGTACTTC. Translation gives CASSHGKLAGVYEQYF.

This clonotype showed up just once. This chain connects TRBV27 to TRBJ2-5, with a possible D match to TRBD1 (6 bases). Trimming removed 6 bases from V and 7 bases from J, with 18 bases in between. CDR3 length equals 14 residues. In germline, CDR1 is MNHEY, CDR2 SMNVEV (reference sequence). CDR3 DNA sequence: TGTGCCAGCAGACCCCATGGGACAAAGGGGACCCAGTACTTC. Encoded protein: CASRPHGTKGTQYF.

The chain has TRBV28 and TRBJ2-7; no firm D call. Germline-derived CDR1 and CDR2 are MDHEN and SYDVKM. The length of the CDR3 is 16 residues. Trimming stripped 5 bases from V and 2 bases from J, with 19 bases between. The CDR3 loop is CASSGTGPKAAYEQYF. For the CDR3, the DNA is TGTGCCAGCAGTGGCACCGGGCCAAAAGCCGCCTACGAGCAGTACTTC.

Only a few counts were recorded for this clonotype. The chain combines TRBV5-1 with TRBJ2-5; no reliable D call. The CDR3 covers 13 residues. CDR1 and CDR2 from the germline V gene are SGHRS and YFSETQ. V lost 2 bases, J lost 5 bases, and 10 bases lay in between. The CDR3 DNA reads as TGCGCCAGCAGCTTTTCAGCTCGGGAGACCCAGTACTTC. Translated, it gives CASSFSARETQYF.

The chain couples TRBV29-1 to TRBJ1-5; 7 nucleotides match TRBD1. Germline loops: CDR1 SQVTM, CDR2 ANQGSEA. Trimming took 5 bases from V and 2 from J; bases not matched to a gene: 3. This CDR3 has 13 amino acids. The CDR3 region is CSVRQGGNQPQHF. The CDR3 DNA is TGCAGCGTTCGACAGGGTGGCAATCAGCCCCAGCATTTT.

The V and J genes are TRBV5-1 and TRBJ1-5; 10 nucleotides line up with TRBD1. CDR3 length equals 15 residues. After removal of 4 bases from V and 7 bases from J, the junction contained 8 bases not matched to a gene. Germline V gene sequence: CDR1 SGHRS, CDR2 YFSETQ. CDR3 nucleotide sequence: TGCGCCAGCAGCCCAGGGACAGGGGAGGGCCAGCCCCAGCATTTT. It is translated as CASSPGTGEGQPQHF. Full variable domain (outside the CDR3, taken from reference TRBV5-1 and TRBJ1-5): KAGVTQTPRYLIKTRGQQVTLSCSPISGHRSVSWYQQTPGQGLQFLFEYFSETQRNKGNFPGRFSGRQFSNSRSEMNVSTLELGDSALYLCASSPGTGEGQPQHFGDGTRLSIL.

In regard to this clonotype: One end of the junction is discordant with germline, which a read error may explain. The chain joins TRBV7-2 to TRBJ2-3; D is unclear. Germline assignment: CDR1 SGHTA and CDR2 FQGNSA. This CDR3 is 15 amino acids long. The DNA of the CDR3 is TGTGCCAGCAGCTTGATGAGAAGGCGCACAGAGACGCAGTATTTT. Translated, it gives CASSLMRRRTETQYF.

This clonotype was counted only a few times. The chain recombines TRBV29-1 with TRBJ2-3; D is uncertain. The CDR3 runs to 10 residues. Trimming cost V 8 bases and J 3 bases, with 6 bases left between them. From germline, CDR1 is SQVTM and CDR2 ANQGSEA. CDR3 coding DNA: TGCAGCACATATACAGATACGCAGTATTTT. Translating it yields CSTYTDTQYF.

This sequence joins TRBV30 and TRBJ2-4, with TRBD1 matching over 8 bases. The J call is doubtful: the DNA matches TRBJ2-7 better. CDR3 size: 14 residues. The germline CDR1 and CDR2 sequences are GTSNPN and SVGIG (reference sequence). Here the CDR3 reads CAWSSGQVNYEQYF. CDR3 nucleotides: TGTGCCTGGAGCTCGGGACAGGTAAACTACGAGCAGTACTTC.

The genes are TRBV3-1 and TRBJ2-6; no definite D call. The CDR3 runs 20 residues. Germline V gene sequence: CDR1 LGHDT, CDR2 YNNKEL (reference sequence). V was trimmed by 1 base and J by 0 bases, leaving 19 bases between them. CDR3 DNA: TGTGCCAGCAGCCAAGTGGAACGTAACAGCCTGACCTCTGGGGCCAACGTCCTGACTTTC. Amino acids: CASSQVERNSLTSGANVLTF. Combining the CDR3 with reference TRBV3-1 and TRBJ2-6 gives the whole variable domain DTAVSQTPKYLVTQMGNDKSIKCEQNLGHDTMYWYKQDSKKFLKIMFSYNNKELIINETVPNRFSPKSPDKAHLNLHINSLELGDSAVYFCASSQVERNSLTSGANVLTFGAGSRLTVL.

The V and J genes are TRBV3-1 and TRBJ1-2, with D possibly TRBD1 on 6 matching bases. Per germline, CDR1 LGHDT and CDR2 YNNKEL (reference sequence). Trimming left V 4 bases short and J 4 bases short, with 10 bases between. This CDR3 region has 13 residues. Here the CDR3 reads CASSRDNSYGYTF. The CDR3, as DNA: TGTGCCAGCAGCCGGGACAACTCCTATGGCTACACCTTC.